Following are 28 T cell receptor beta chains from one sample sequenced in a study of T cells in Graves' hyperthyroidism and ophthalmopathy. It was RNA transcripts that yielded the amplified TCR beta CDR3 regions. TCR CDR3 regions were first amplified by RT-PCR with HTBI primers. One entry per CDR3 protein results from TCRdb running MiXCR on the multiplex PCR reads. The table records around 210,000 distinct CDR3 sequences, 17% of them present only once. The sequenced sample was blood. The receptors here all came from a woman aged 45-65 years with Graves' hyperthyroidism.

This clonotype was seen repeatedly, ten times or more. The chain recombines TRBV6-1 with TRBJ2-5, with 10 bases that match TRBD1. CDR3 length: 15 residues. The J segment lost 5 bases and the V segment lost 11 bases, leaving 14 bases of the junction unmatched. Germline V CDR1 and CDR2: MNHNS, SASEGT. CDR3 amino acids: CACAGLGQGFETQYF. The CDR3 region has the DNA TGTGCCTGCGCGGGTTTGGGACAGGGGTTCGAGACCCAGTACTTC.

In regard to this clonotype: This could be a read error, since a much larger clone is one nucleotide away. The genes are TRBV7-2 and TRBJ2-5; D may match TRBD1 or TRBD2 (5 bases each). The J call may not be correct, given that the DNA end is closer to TRBJ2-1. This CDR3 comprises 13 residues. Germline V gene lookup returns CDR1 SGHTA and CDR2 FQGNSA. The CDR3 bases are TGTGCCAGCACCCGGGACCGAAAAGAGACCCAGTTCTTC. Protein product: CASTRDRKETQFF.

The sample holds a few counts of this clonotype. The chain combines TRBV7-3 with TRBJ1-1; no definite D call. This CDR3 is 13 amino acids long. Trimming cost V 1 base and J 8 bases, with 11 bases left between them. Germline values: CDR1 SGHTA, CDR2 FQGTGA. CDR3 sequence: CASSLIGLGEAFF. CDR3 nucleotides: TGTGCCAGCAGCTTAATCGGCCTCGGGGAAGCTTTCTTT.

This chain uses TRBV7-2 with TRBJ2-1; the match to TRBD2 covers 14 bases. V was clipped by 4 bases and J by 9 bases; unmatched bases: 2. Germline V gene sequence: CDR1 SGHTA, CDR2 FQGNSA. The CDR3 spans 14 residues. Here the CDR3 reads CASSYGLAGGEQFF. CDR3 sequence (DNA): TGTGCCAGCAGCTATGGACTAGCGGGAGGTGAGCAGTTCTTC.

This clonotype was recorded many times. The chain joins TRBV20-1 to TRBJ1-1; TRBD1 matches 7 bases. The V gene's germline CDR1 is DFQATT and CDR2 SNEGSKA (reference sequence). V shed 0 bases and J 1 base; nucleotides not matched to a gene: 8. The CDR3 has 16 amino acids. CDR3 coding DNA: TGCAGTGCTAGAGAACGGGACAGCCAAAAGAACACTGAAGCTTTCTTT. It specifies CSARERDSQKNTEAFF.

This clonotype was counted a few times. The chain uses TRBV27 and TRBJ1-5; TRBD1 agrees at 9 bases. CDR1 and CDR2 from the germline V gene are MNHEY and SMNVEV (reference sequence). After removal of 5 bases from V and 1 base from J, the junction contained 3 bases not matched to a gene. CDR3 length equals 15 residues. The chain's CDR3 is CASSMDRGSNQPQHF. CDR3 DNA: TGTGCCAGCAGTATGGACAGGGGCAGCAATCAGCCCCAGCATTTT.

J is TRBJ2-1 and V is TRBV11-2, with a tentative D call TRBD1 (6 bases). CDR3 length: 17 residues. V lost 3 bases, J lost 0 bases, and 15 bases lay in between. Germline-derived CDR1 and CDR2 are SGHAT and FQNNGV. DNA of the CDR3: TGTGCCAGCAGCTTTTTGAAGGGGGTAAGCTCCTACAATGAGCAGTTCTTC. This encodes CASSFLKGVSSYNEQFF. Looking up the rest from reference TRBV11-2 and TRBJ2-1 gives the full variable domain: EAGVAQSPRYKIIEKRQSVAFWCNPISGHATLYWYQQILGQGPKLLIQFQNNGVVDDSQLPKDRFSAERLKGVDSTLKIQPAKLEDSAVYLCASSFLKGVSSYNEQFFGPGTRLTVL.

This clonotype has just a few counts. This chain links TRBV10-1 with TRBJ1-1; 9 bases align to TRBD1. Looked up from germline, CDR1 is WNHNN and CDR2 is SYGVQD (reference sequence). The CDR3 has 13 amino acids. The trim removed 9 bases at V and 3 bases at J, leaving 5 bases unmatched. Written as DNA, the CDR3 is TGCGCCAGTAGACAGGGGGTTGACACTGAAGCTTTCTTT. This translates into CASRQGVDTEAFF.

This chain connects TRBV11-2 to TRBJ2-3, with D unclear. Trimming removed 1 base from V and 0 bases from J, with 14 bases in between. There are 17 residues in the CDR3. Looked up from germline, CDR1 is SGHAT and CDR2 is FQNNGV. The CDR3 nucleotides read TGTGCCAGCAGCTTAGGTCTCCAGCCAGCTAGCACAGATACGCAGTATTTT. This gives the protein CASSLGLQPASTDTQYF.

At least ten counts were recorded for this clonotype. The V gene is TRBV29-1, the J gene TRBJ2-1, with 10 nucleotides matching TRBD2. Germline CDR1 and CDR2: SQVTM and ANQGSEA. The length of the CDR3 is 17 residues. Trimming cost V 3 bases and J 3 bases; bases outside gene matches: 11. CDR3 in amino acids: CSVESESSGRYYNEQFF. Here the CDR3 DNA reads TGCAGCGTTGAGTCCGAGTCTAGCGGGAGATACTACAATGAGCAGTTCTTC.

This clonotype came up many times. The V gene is TRBV6-1, the J gene TRBJ1-1, with a tentative D call TRBD1 (5 bases). CDR3 length: 14 residues. Germline-derived CDR1 and CDR2 are MNHNS and SASEGT. The V and J ends lost 6 bases and 3 bases respectively, with 14 bases between them. The CDR3 DNA reads TGTGCCAGCAGACCCCGACAGTTTGACACTGAAGCTTTCTTT. Translated, it gives CASRPRQFDTEAFF.

The chain carries TRBV24-1 and TRBJ2-7, with TRBD1 matching over 8 bases. The ends lost 7 bases at V and 5 bases at J; junction bases unmatched: 6. Germline CDR1 reads KGHDR; CDR2 reads SFDVKD. The CDR3 loop spans 13 amino acids. This CDR3 is CATSRTGTNEQYF. The CDR3 DNA reads as TGTGCCACCAGCAGGACAGGGACGAACGAGCAGTACTTC.

This clonotype was counted at least ten times. V usage is TRBV12-3 or TRBV12-4 and J usage is TRBJ1-1; D is possibly TRBD1 (5 bases). There are 14 residues in the CDR3. V lost 3 bases and J 3 bases, leaving 11 bases between the germline ends. The CDR3 sequence is CASSFDSRYTEAFF. As DNA, the CDR3 is TGTGCCAGCAGTTTCGACAGTAGATACACTGAAGCTTTCTTT.

The CDR3 here is CASSYAPAYGYTF. The DNA for the CDR3 is TGTGCCAGCAGTTACGCCCCAGCTTATGGCTACACCTTC. The chain couples TRBV6-6 to TRBJ1-2; D not certain. Deletions cut 2 bases from V and 5 bases from J, with 9 bases between. Germline lookup yields CDR1 MNHNY and CDR2 SVGAGI (reference sequence). The length of the CDR3 is 13 residues.

This sequence joins TRBV6-1 and TRBJ2-1; possibly TRBD2 for D (6 bases). The CDR3 has 16 amino acids. The germline gives CDR1 MNHNS, CDR2 SASEGT. V was pared by 5 bases and J by 0 bases, with 14 bases between. The CDR3: CASSTGTFSSYNEQFF. In nucleotides, the CDR3 is TGTGCCAGCAGTACCGGGACTTTCTCCTCCTACAATGAGCAGTTCTTC.

This clonotype was found a few times. This sequence joins TRBV7-9 and TRBJ2-1; 9 bases agree with TRBD2. The CDR3 runs to 14 residues. Germline V gene sequence: CDR1 SEHNR, CDR2 FQNEAQ (reference sequence). Losses at the gene ends were 5 bases for V and 4 bases for J; bases not matched to a gene: 3. Here the CDR3 DNA reads TGTGCCAGCAGCGACGGACTAGCGTACAATGAGCAGTTCTTC. Translation: CASSDGLAYNEQFF.

As for this clonotype: This could be a read error, since a much larger clone is one nucleotide away. The chain combines TRBV28 with TRBJ2-1; tentative D call: TRBD2 (5 bases). CDR3 size: 16 residues. Germline CDR1 is MDHEN and CDR2 is SYDVKM. This chain's CDR3 is CASSFESGYSYNVQFF. As DNA, the CDR3 is TGTGCCAGCAGTTTCGAAAGCGGCTACTCCTACAATGTGCAGTTCTTC.

This clonotype came up a few times. The chain combines TRBV6-1 with TRBJ2-5; D is uncertain. The V gene lost 8 bases and the J gene lost 10 bases, with 8 bases spanning the gap. CDR1 is MNHNS and CDR2 is SASEGT in the germline V gene. The CDR3 is made up of 9 amino acids. DNA of the CDR3: TGTGCCAGCGGGCGACTCCAGTACTTC. Translation: CASGRLQYF.

This clonotype was seen a handful of times. This rearrangement joins TRBV11-2 to TRBJ1-3; 7 nucleotides agree with TRBD1. The V gene's germline CDR1 is SGHAT and CDR2 FQNNGV. The CDR3 runs 17 residues. V was pared by 5 bases and J by 4 bases, with 14 bases of the junction left unmatched. The DNA of the CDR3 is TGTGCCAGCAGCCCCCCTCCAGACAGGGTGGTAGGAAACACCATATATTTT. This encodes CASSPPPDRVVGNTIYF.

This clonotype showed up many times. The V and J genes are TRBV12-3 or TRBV12-4 and TRBJ2-3; D possibly matches TRBD1 or TRBD2 (5 bases each). The CDR3 covers 16 residues. Trimming cost V 6 bases and J 2 bases, with 18 bases left between them. DNA for the CDR3: TGTGCCAGCAGCCACCCGGGGCCTTGGGACACAGATACGCAGTATTTT. Residues: CASSHPGPWDTDTQYF.

This clonotype was seen at least ten times. The rearrangement joins TRBV11-3 to TRBJ1-2; no reliable D call. CDR1 is SGHNT and CDR2 is YENEEA in the germline V gene. Trimming took off 2 bases at V and 0 bases at J, with 4 bases between the two ends. The CDR3 is 13 amino acids. CDR3 loop: CASSLYSNYGYTF. CDR3 in DNA: TGTGCCAGCAGCTTATATTCTAACTATGGCTACACCTTC.

This clonotype was seen repeatedly, ten times or more. The CDR3 DNA reads as TGTGCCAGCAGCTTATTTGGGATTAAGATGAACACTGAAGCTTTCTTT. This encodes CASSLFGIKMNTEAFF. The rearrangement uses TRBV7-3 and TRBJ1-1; no definite D call. Deletions cut 2 bases from V and 0 bases from J, with 13 bases between. Germline CDR1 and CDR2: SGHTA and FQGTGA. This CDR3 is built from 16 residues.

This clonotype was detected many times. The chain carries TRBV27 and TRBJ2-1; 12 bases are a match to TRBD2. CDR3 length: 17 amino acids. Germline lookup yields CDR1 MNHEY and CDR2 SMNVEV (reference sequence). Trimming cost V 5 bases and J 8 bases; bases outside gene matches: 13. CDR3 nucleotide sequence: TGTGCCAGCAGTCCCTACCCGAGGACTAGCGGGATCCATGAGCAGTTCTTC. Translating gives CASSPYPRTSGIHEQFF.

CDR3 sequence (DNA): TGTGCCTGGACCGGGACTAGCGGATTGGAAGAGCAGTTCTTC. This translates into CAWTGTSGLEEQFF. The chain has TRBV30 and TRBJ2-1, with 11 bases matching TRBD2. The CDR3 consists of 14 residues. The V gene end was trimmed by 4 bases and the J gene end by 10 bases; junction bases not matched to a gene: 9. CDR1 is GTSNPN, CDR2 SVGIG, per germline (reference sequence).

The genes are TRBV7-2 and TRBJ2-1; 8 positions agree with TRBD1. Germline CDR1 and CDR2: SGHTA and FQGNSA. This CDR3 has 14 residues. V dropped 5 bases and J dropped 6; count of bases not matched to a gene: 6. The CDR3 DNA is TGTGCCAGCAGCCTTCAGGGGGCGCTCAATGAGCAGTTCTTC. Translation: CASSLQGALNEQFF.

Many counts were recorded for this clonotype. CDR3 bases: TGTGCCAGCAGTCGAACGAGAGGCACCGGGGAGCTGTTTTTT. Translating it yields CASSRTRGTGELFF. The chain is built from TRBV2 and TRBJ2-2; D unclear. Germline values: CDR1 SNHLY, CDR2 FYNNEI. V was clipped by 5 bases and J by 4 bases, with 11 bases between them. There are 14 residues in the CDR3.

The V gene is TRBV20-1, the J gene TRBJ2-7; D is perhaps TRBD2 (6 bases). Germline V gene lookup returns CDR1 DFQATT and CDR2 SNEGSKA (reference sequence). Deletions cut 5 bases from V and 6 bases from J, with 17 bases between. The CDR3 loop spans 13 amino acids. The CDR3 spells CSAFAGTDLEQYF. The CDR3 DNA reads TGCAGTGCTTTTGCCGGGACTGACCTCGAGCAGTACTTC.

This clonotype showed up many times. V is TRBV4-1 and J is TRBJ1-2; D unclear. Germline CDR1 MGHRA, CDR2 YSYEKL. CDR3 length equals 13 residues. Between the trimmed V and J ends, which lost 2 bases and 7 bases, there was a span of 11 bases. The CDR3 region has the DNA TGCGCCAGCAGCCAACGGACCACCTTTGGCTACACCTTC. It yields the protein CASSQRTTFGYTF.